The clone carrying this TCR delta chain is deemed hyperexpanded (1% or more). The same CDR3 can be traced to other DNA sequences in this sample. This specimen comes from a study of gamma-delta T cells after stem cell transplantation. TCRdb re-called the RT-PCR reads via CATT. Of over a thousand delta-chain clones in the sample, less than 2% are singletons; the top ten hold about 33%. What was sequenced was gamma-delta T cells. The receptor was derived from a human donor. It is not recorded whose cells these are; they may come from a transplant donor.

This chain's CDR3 is CACDTIRTGGAGMYTDKLIF. DNA of the CDR3: TGTGCCTGTGACACTATTCGTACTGGGGGAGCTGGGATGTACACCGATAAACTCATCTTT. The chain employs TRDV2 and TRDJ1, with 9 bases aligning to TRDD3. Per the germline V gene, CDR1 is GEAIGNYY and CDR2 is EKD. The junction had 17 bases not matched to a gene; V was cut back by 1 base and J by 0 bases. This CDR3 contains 20 residues.